The 6 T cell receptor beta chains given below trace back to one sample, sequenced in a study of blood T cell repertoires in COVID-19 (dated by TCRdb to between 2020 and 2021). The library was obtained by the immunoSEQ multiplex PCR assay. TCRdb limited this immuneACCESS table to in-frame rearrangements with V and J called. A share of clones is missing; checked studies link under half to unresolved V genes, and the rest is unexplained. For this sample there are under 450,000 clones; roughly 84% appear just once. The ten largest clones capture approximately 3.1% of the sample. Sequenced: PBMCs or T cells enriched from blood (not recorded which). These TCRs come from a woman aged 25 to 39 who had recovered from COVID-19.

Worth noting for this clone: This sample also contains other DNA sequences that code for the same CDR3. This chain's CDR3 is CASSPGQGETQYF. Written as DNA, the CDR3 is TGCGCCAGCTCGCCGGGACAGGGAGAGACCCAGTACTTC. V gene TRBV5-1 combines with J gene TRBJ2-5; TRBD1 matches at 9 bases. Germline lookup yields CDR1 SGHRS and CDR2 YFSETQ. The CDR3 totals 13 residues. The ends lost 7 bases at V and 4 bases at J; junction bases unmatched: 5.

This clone came up a few times. Here the CDR3 DNA reads TGTGCCAGCAGCCTATACAGGGGAACAAGCACAGATACGCAGTATTTT. Amino acid sequence: CASSLYRGTSTDTQYF. The chain joins TRBV4-2 to TRBJ2-3; TRBD1 agrees at 7 bases. This CDR3 is 16 amino acids long. Germline lookup yields CDR1 LGHNA and CDR2 YNFKEQ. Losses at the gene ends were 4 bases for V and 0 bases for J; bases not matched to a gene: 7.

This rearrangement joins TRBV19 to TRBJ1-3; D might be TRBD1 (5 bases). The germline gives CDR1 LNHDA, CDR2 SQIVND (reference sequence). This CDR3 region has 14 residues. The V and J ends lost 3 bases and 0 bases respectively, with 6 bases between them. The DNA for the CDR3 is TGTGCCAGTAGTATGACAGACTCTGGAAACACCATATATTTT. It translates to CASSMTDSGNTIYF.

This clone has only a few counts. The chain couples TRBV6-5 to TRBJ1-5, with D unclear. CDR3 length equals 15 residues. V shed 6 bases and J shed 5 bases, with 17 bases lying between them. In germline, CDR1 is MNHEY, CDR2 SVGAGI. CDR3 in DNA: TGTGCCAGCAGACTCGGGAGGGCTGATTATCAGCCCCAGCATTTT. Translating gives CASRLGRADYQPQHF.

The V and J genes are TRBV15 and TRBJ2-7, with TRBD2 identical over 12 bases. V was clipped by 1 base and J by 4 bases; unmatched bases: 8. Germline loops: CDR1 LNHNV, CDR2 YYDKDF (reference sequence). The CDR3 runs to 17 residues. Written as DNA, the CDR3 is TGTGCCACCAGCAGAGGAAATTCCGGGACTAGCGGGTACGAGCAGTACTTC. Protein sequence: CATSRGNSGTSGYEQYF.

The V and J genes are TRBV19 and TRBJ2-5; D may be TRBD2 (6 bases). Germline CDR1 LNHDA, CDR2 SQIVND (reference sequence). V was pared by 4 bases and J by 0 bases, with 15 bases between. The CDR3 spans 16 residues. CDR3 nucleotides: TGTGCCAGTAGTAGTAGGGACTCACAGTACCAAGAGACCCAGTACTTC. It encodes CASSSRDSQYQETQYF. Supplemented by reference TRBV19 and TRBJ2-5, the full variable domain reads DGGITQSPKYLFRKEGQNVTLSCEQNLNHDAMYWYRQDPGQGLRLIYYSQIVNDFQKGDIAEGYSVSREKKESFPLTVTSAQKNPTAFYLCASSSRDSQYQETQYFGPGTRLLVL.